The 31 T cell receptor beta chains given below trace back to one sample, sequenced in a study of cytomegalovirus exposure and HLA in healthy donors. The primer mix had 60 Vbeta and 13 Jbeta primers. Sequenced by immunoSEQ multiplex PCR; TCRdb stores in-frame clones only, minus some. The top ten clones hold approximately 2% of a sample with 150,000 to 200,000 clones, 81% of them seen once. Sequencing used PBMCs. The receptors come from a young man in good health and CMV-seronegative.

V gene TRBV7-9 combines with J gene TRBJ2-5, with TRBD2 identical over 8 bases. The J call may be wrong; the DNA end is better matched by TRBJ2-7. CDR3 length equals 16 residues. The germline CDR1 and CDR2 sequences are SEHNR and FQNEAQ (reference sequence). CDR3 protein: CASSLMSSGSHYEQYF. CDR3 DNA: TGTGCCAGCAGCTTAATGTCAAGCGGGAGTCACTACGAGCAGTACTTC.

The V and J genes are TRBV5-1 and TRBJ2-2; D is unresolved. CDR1 and CDR2 from the germline V gene are SGHRS and YFSETQ. This CDR3 has 16 residues. The germline V and J ends were trimmed by 0 bases and 1 base, with 10 bases remaining between them. This chain's CDR3 is CASSLAAQQNTGELFF. Here the CDR3 DNA reads TGCGCCAGCAGCTTGGCCGCTCAACAGAACACCGGGGAGCTGTTTTTT.

The chain recombines TRBV27 with TRBJ2-5; D is ambiguous. CDR1 is MNHEY, CDR2 SMNVEV, per germline (reference sequence). Trimming left V 3 bases short and J 5 bases short, with 10 bases between. This CDR3 is built from 13 residues. This CDR3 is CASSFSLRETQYF. The CDR3 nucleotides read TGTGCCAGCAGTTTTAGCCTGAGGGAGACCCAGTACTTC.

This sequence joins TRBV25-1 and TRBJ2-1; 9 nucleotides line up with TRBD1. The CDR3 spans 15 residues. V was pared by 4 bases and J by 5 bases, with 6 bases of the junction left unmatched. The germline V gene encodes CDR1 MGHDK and CDR2 SYGVNS. CDR3 DNA: TGTGCCAGCAGTGGCCGGGACAGGGCCCACAATGAGCAGTTCTTC. Protein sequence: CASSGRDRAHNEQFF.

The chain uses TRBV10-3 and TRBJ2-7, with 11 bases identical to TRBD2. With 10 bases clipped from V and 3 bases from J, the junction kept 8 bases outside the gene matches. The CDR3 length is 14 residues. Germline assignment: CDR1 ENHRY and CDR2 SYGVKD. The CDR3 loop reads CATSGTSGDYEQYF. The CDR3 bases are TGTGCCACGTCCGGGACTAGCGGAGACTACGAGCAGTACTTC.

The J gene is TRBJ2-5, the V gene TRBV5-1; unclear D gene. The CDR3 runs 13 residues. V lost 5 bases to trimming and J lost 3 bases, with 11 bases between them. CDR1 SGHRS and CDR2 YFSETQ come from the germline V gene. CDR3 region: CASRRVAEETQYF. The CDR3 DNA follows: TGCGCCAGCAGACGGGTTGCAGAAGAGACCCAGTACTTC.

The chain uses TRBV4-3 and TRBJ2-3; 13 bases match TRBD2. CDR1 is LGHNA and CDR2 is YSLEER in the germline V gene. V shed 6 bases and J 11 bases; nucleotides not matched to a gene: 11. There are 15 residues in the CDR3. The CDR3 sequence is CASSQTSGGTRVQYF. CDR3 nucleotide sequence: TGCGCCAGCAGTCAGACTAGCGGGGGGACCAGGGTGCAGTATTTT.

This clone was counted a single time. The chain carries TRBV28 and TRBJ2-1; a weak D match, TRBD2 (5 bases). With 1 base removed from V and 10 bases from J, the gap between germline ends came to 8 bases. Germline V CDR1 and CDR2: MDHEN, SYDVKM. This CDR3 region has 12 residues. CDR3 nucleotide sequence: TGTGCCAGCAGTTTATCAGCGGAAGAGCAGTTCTTC. Its protein product is CASSLSAEEQFF.

In the case of this clone: Other nucleotide sequences in the sample specify the same CDR3. The chain recombines TRBV4-3 with TRBJ2-7; 8 bases match TRBD1. The CDR3 is 16 residues long. After removal of 0 bases from V and 0 bases from J, the junction contained 4 bases not matched to a gene. CDR1 is LGHNA and CDR2 is YSLEER in the germline V gene. CDR3 nucleotides: TGCGCCAGCAGCCAAGATCTCGGGACAGGCTCCTACGAGCAGTACTTC. Protein: CASSQDLGTGSYEQYF.

This chain connects TRBV5-1 to TRBJ1-6, with 7 bases matching TRBD1. The V segment lost 4 bases and the J segment 5 bases; nucleotides outside the gene matches: 3. Germline lookup yields CDR1 SGHRS and CDR2 YFSETQ. The CDR3 totals 14 residues. The CDR3 DNA follows: TGCGCCAGCAGCCCGGGACAGCATAATTCACCCCTCCACTTT. Its translation: CASSPGQHNSPLHF.

This rearrangement joins TRBV19 to TRBJ1-2; TRBD1 matches at 7 bases. There are 14 residues in the CDR3. Germline V CDR1 and CDR2: LNHDA, SQIVND (reference sequence). Losses at the gene ends were 3 bases for V and 6 bases for J; bases not matched to a gene: 7. In nucleotides, the CDR3 is TGTGCCAGTAGTATGGTGAGGGGGCGAGATGGCTACACCTTC. Encoded protein: CASSMVRGRDGYTF.

V and J are TRBV25-1 and TRBJ1-1; maybe TRBD1 (6 bases). The CDR3 totals 14 residues. Between the trimmed V and J ends, which lost 1 base and 3 bases, there was a span of 9 bases. CDR1 is MGHDK and CDR2 is SYGVNS in the germline V gene. CDR3 loop: CASSESGGYTEAFF. Here the CDR3 DNA reads TGTGCCAGCAGTGAATCTGGGGGCTACACTGAAGCTTTCTTT.

This rearrangement joins TRBV27 to TRBJ2-2; 10 bases map to TRBD1. The germline gives CDR1 MNHEY, CDR2 SMNVEV (reference sequence). After removal of 6 bases from V and 0 bases from J, the junction contained 7 bases not matched to a gene. The CDR3 sequence is 17 residues long. The CDR3 protein is CASSLGQGVANTGELFF. CDR3 nucleotides: TGTGCCAGCAGCCTAGGACAGGGGGTCGCGAACACCGGGGAGCTGTTTTTT.

The rearrangement uses TRBV19 and TRBJ2-1; 10 bases fit TRBD2. Trimming cost V 6 bases and J 10 bases; bases outside gene matches: 12. CDR1 and CDR2 from the germline V gene are LNHDA and SQIVND (reference sequence). The CDR3 runs to 15 residues. CDR3 loop: CASSPLAGVSPEQFF. The CDR3 nucleotides read TGTGCCAGTAGCCCGCTAGCGGGAGTGAGTCCGGAGCAGTTCTTC.

Note on this clone: The sample contains more than one DNA sequence encoding this CDR3. The CDR3: CASSILAGGRADTQYF. CDR3 in DNA: TGTGCCAGTAGCATACTAGCGGGAGGGCGGGCAGATACGCAGTATTTT. The V call is TRBV2, the J call TRBJ2-3; 13 bases align to TRBD2. The V gene's germline CDR1 is SNHLY and CDR2 FYNNEI. V was clipped by 9 bases and J by 4 bases; unmatched bases: 10. This CDR3 is 16 amino acids long.

In the case of this clone: An end of the junction differs from the germline gene, which may be a read error. The chain is built from TRBV11-2 and TRBJ1-2; no clear D gene. The germline V gene has CDR1 SGHAT and CDR2 FQNNGV. The CDR3 totals 13 residues. CDR3 nucleotides: TGTGCCAGCACCTTAGGGCAGAACTATGGCTACACCTTC. It encodes CASTLGQNYGYTF.

The chain uses TRBV9 and TRBJ2-2; no definite D call. Trimming shortened V by 6 bases and J by 5 bases, and 11 bases separated the two germline ends. Germline V gives CDR1 SGDLS, CDR2 YYNGEE. There are 13 residues in the CDR3. The CDR3 DNA reads as TGTGCCAGCACCGGTATTTCTACCGGGGAGCTGTTTTTT. Protein: CASTGISTGELFF.

The CDR3 nucleotides are TGTGCCAGCAGTGCAAGAGGACAGGGGGCCTATGGCTACACCTTC. It yields the protein CASSARGQGAYGYTF. This rearrangement joins TRBV6-1 to TRBJ1-2, with 11 bases fitting TRBD1. This CDR3 region has 15 residues. Germline lookup yields CDR1 MNHNS and CDR2 SASEGT. V shed 4 bases and J 4 bases; nucleotides not matched to a gene: 5.

This clone was detected only a few times. The V and J genes are TRBV7-9 and TRBJ2-3; the match to TRBD2 covers 7 bases. This CDR3 contains 16 residues. Trimming removed 7 bases from V and 1 base from J; junction bases left unmatched: 11. CDR1 and CDR2 (germline): SEHNR, FQNEAQ (reference sequence). CDR3 protein: CASTRRGLAGTDTQYF. The CDR3 nucleotides read TGTGCCAGCACCCGACGCGGGCTAGCGGGCACAGATACGCAGTATTTT.

The chain combines TRBV5-1 with TRBJ2-3; 7 bases line up with TRBD1. The junction had 12 bases not matched to a gene; V was cut back by 3 bases and J by 5 bases. The CDR3 spans 16 residues. Germline loops: CDR1 SGHRS, CDR2 YFSETQ. Here the CDR3 reads CASSSKTGTEGDTQYF. DNA for the CDR3: TGCGCCAGCAGCTCAAAAACCGGGACAGAAGGAGATACGCAGTATTTT. Full variable domain (remainder filled in from reference TRBV5-1 and TRBJ2-3): KAGVTQTPRYLIKTRGQQVTLSCSPISGHRSVSWYQQTPGQGLQFLFEYFSETQRNKGNFPGRFSGRQFSNSRSEMNVSTLELGDSALYLCASSSKTGTEGDTQYFGPGTRLTVL.

The genes are TRBV28 and TRBJ2-7; no clear D. The CDR3 totals 11 residues. V gave up 11 bases and J gave up 4 bases, with 12 bases separating them. Germline V gives CDR1 MDHEN, CDR2 SYDVKM. The CDR3 region is CASGMLYEQYF. The CDR3 nucleotides read TGTGCCTCGGGTATGTTGTACGAGCAGTACTTC.

V is TRBV5-1 and J is TRBJ1-1, with D tentatively TRBD1 (6 bases). V lost 0 bases and J lost 5, with 11 bases in between. The CDR3 sequence is 14 residues long. Germline-derived CDR1 and CDR2 are SGHRS and YFSETQ. CDR3 region: CASSLDRVRTEAFF. CDR3 bases: TGCGCCAGCAGCTTGGACAGGGTAAGAACTGAAGCTTTCTTT.

The rearrangement joins TRBV28 to TRBJ1-4; a possible D gene is TRBD1 (6 bases). The CDR3 extends over 17 amino acids. With 7 bases removed from V and 2 bases from J, the gap between germline ends came to 20 bases. Germline V gene sequence: CDR1 MDHEN, CDR2 SYDVKM. CDR3 residues: CASIRDKFGGTNEKLFF. The CDR3 nucleotides read TGTGCCAGCATTCGGGACAAGTTTGGGGGCACTAATGAAAAACTGTTTTTT. The entire variable domain, with the rest obtained from reference TRBV28 and TRBJ1-4, is as follows: DVKVTQSSRYLVKRTGEKVFLECVQDMDHENMFWYRQDPGLGLRLIYFSYDVKMKEKGDIPEGYSVSREKKERFSLILESASTNQTSMYLCASIRDKFGGTNEKLFFGSGTQLSVL.

The V gene is TRBV6-5, the J gene TRBJ1-2; the D gene is possibly TRBD1 (6 bases). From germline, CDR1 is MNHEY and CDR2 SVGAGI. The CDR3 is 14 amino acids. V gave up 4 bases and J gave up 0 bases, with 9 bases separating them. The CDR3 nucleotides read TGTGCCAGCAGTTCCAGGGGCACTAACTATGGCTACACCTTC. Protein: CASSSRGTNYGYTF.

This sequence joins TRBV27 and TRBJ2-7; 8 nucleotides match TRBD2. Losses at the gene ends were 8 bases for V and 2 bases for J; bases not matched to a gene: 11. This CDR3 region has 15 residues. CDR1 is MNHEY and CDR2 is SMNVEV in the germline V gene (reference sequence). For the CDR3, the DNA is TGTGCCAGCCGCGCCCGGGGGGGCGCGACCTACGAGCAGTACTTC. Its translation: CASRARGGATYEQYF.

The chain carries TRBV18 and TRBJ2-2, with 9 bases identical to TRBD2. Germline V gene lookup returns CDR1 KGHSH and CDR2 LQKENI. This CDR3 has 16 residues. V gave up 0 bases and J gave up 4 bases; unmatched junction bases: 3. The chain's CDR3 is CASSPPSGSVTGELFF. The CDR3 region has the DNA TGTGCCAGCTCACCACCTAGCGGGAGTGTCACCGGGGAGCTGTTTTTT.

This chain links TRBV6-5 with TRBJ2-7, with TRBD1 identical over 7 bases. This CDR3 is built from 15 residues. CDR1 is MNHEY, CDR2 SVGAGI, per germline. V was clipped by 4 bases and J by 7 bases; unmatched bases: 13. This chain's CDR3 is CASSWTYGTAGEQYF. The CDR3 DNA sequence: TGTGCCAGCAGTTGGACCTACGGGACAGCCGGGGAGCAGTACTTC.

This sequence joins TRBV7-5 and TRBJ2-1; the table's D call TRBD2 went unverified against the DNA. TRBV7-5 is a known pseudogene. The CDR3 spans 16 residues. In DNA, the CDR3 is TGTGCCAGAAGCTTAGCGTCCCGGGAATTTTACAATGAGCAGTTCTTC. The encoded protein is CARSLASREFYNEQFF.

This chain uses TRBV5-1 with TRBJ1-1; D is unclear. Germline V gene lookup returns CDR1 SGHRS and CDR2 YFSETQ. V lost 0 bases, J lost 4 bases, and 10 bases lay in between. The CDR3 contains 14 residues. CDR3 bases: TGCGCCAGCAGCTTGGAAACGGGATTCACTGAAGCTTTCTTT. This gives the protein CASSLETGFTEAFF. Variable domain in full (rest from reference TRBV5-1 and TRBJ1-1): KAGVTQTPRYLIKTRGQQVTLSCSPISGHRSVSWYQQTPGQGLQFLFEYFSETQRNKGNFPGRFSGRQFSNSRSEMNVSTLELGDSALYLCASSLETGFTEAFFGQGTRLTVV.

The rearrangement joins TRBV18 to TRBJ2-3, with TRBD1 identical over 7 bases. J lost 2 bases, V lost 3 bases, and 11 bases had no gene match. Germline loops: CDR1 KGHSH, CDR2 LQKENI. The CDR3 totals 17 residues. The DNA of the CDR3 is TGTGCCAGCTCACCGCTTACCGGGACAGAGGACACAGATACGCAGTATTTT. It translates to CASSPLTGTEDTDTQYF.

This clone showed up just once. The chain is built from TRBV18 and TRBJ1-2; D might be TRBD1 (6 bases). Germline CDR1 is KGHSH and CDR2 is LQKENI. V lost 5 bases and J 4 bases, leaving 14 bases between the germline ends. This CDR3 contains 14 residues. CDR3 DNA: TGTGCCAGCTCAGGGGGCGCGGCTCTCTATGGCTACACCTTC. Its translation: CASSGGAALYGYTF.